This entry lists 22 T cell receptor beta chains sequenced from one sample in a study of control samples from healthy donors and cancer patients. Profiling relied on immunoSEQ multiplex PCR, and the TCRdb table lists in-frame clones only, not all of them. Of 180,000 or so clones in the sample, just over 90% were seen once. Sequenced: blood. The receptors derive from a woman aged 60-75 years in good health.

This clone was found once. The chain combines TRBV2 with TRBJ1-4; D gene unclear. The ends were cut back, 7 bases at V and 0 bases at J, with 18 bases in the middle. The germline V gene has CDR1 SNHLY and CDR2 FYNNEI. CDR3 length: 17 residues. For the CDR3, the DNA is TGTGCCAGCAAAATTAGTCGGACGCGTGCAACTAATGAAAAACTGTTTTTT. Translating gives CASKISRTRATNEKLFF.

J is TRBJ1-1 and V is TRBV3-1 (or the pseudogene TRBV3-2), with D perhaps matching TRBD1 (5 bases). This CDR3 spans 15 amino acids. Germline lookup yields CDR1 LGHDT and CDR2 YNNKEL (reference sequence). Trimming removed 5 bases at V and 3 bases at J, with 16 bases between. The DNA for the CDR3 is TGTGCCAGCAGCTCACTGACTTTGGGGGACACTGAAGCTTTCTTT. Protein product: CASSSLTLGDTEAFF.

The chain is built from TRBV5-6 and TRBJ2-7, with D possibly TRBD2 on 5 matching bases. The germline V gene has CDR1 SGHDT and CDR2 YYEEEE. The germline V and J ends were trimmed by 4 bases and 2 bases, with 16 bases remaining between them. The CDR3 sequence is 15 residues long. This chain's CDR3 is CASSLWALGAYEQYF. The CDR3 nucleotides read TGTGCCAGCAGCCTTTGGGCCCTGGGAGCCTACGAGCAGTACTTC.

Worth noting for this clone: The sample holds other DNA sequences that translate to the same CDR3. The genes are TRBV12-3 or TRBV12-4 and TRBJ2-1; no clear D gene. Trimming cost V 6 bases and J 6 bases, with 9 bases left between them. The CDR3 spans 12 residues. CDR3 sequence: CASSPTSNEQFF. CDR3 coding DNA: TGTGCCAGCAGCCCTACCTCCAATGAGCAGTTCTTC.

V is TRBV19 and J is TRBJ1-1, with no clear D. The CDR3 contains 16 residues. The V gene's germline CDR1 is LNHDA and CDR2 SQIVND (reference sequence). The germline V and J ends were trimmed by 5 bases and 4 bases, with 20 bases remaining between them. CDR3 loop: CASSSPGPGRTTEAFF. CDR3 nucleotides: TGTGCCAGTAGTTCCCCCGGGCCCGGTAGAACCACTGAAGCTTTCTTT.

The genes are TRBV5-4 and TRBJ2-3, with 7 bases fitting TRBD1. This CDR3 region has 13 residues. Germline CDR1 reads SGHNT; CDR2 reads YYREEE (reference sequence). V shed 6 bases and J 6 bases; nucleotides not matched to a gene: 7. The CDR3 region is CASTLGGRDTQYF. DNA for the CDR3: TGTGCCAGCACCCTAGGGGGCCGGGATACGCAGTATTTT.

The rearrangement links TRBV21-1 to TRBJ1-4; no check of the table's D call, TRBD1, against the DNA was made. TRBV21-1 is a recognized pseudogene. CDR3 size: 13 residues. DNA of the CDR3: TGTGCCAGCCCGACAGGGCGTAATGAAAAACTGTTTTTT. It translates to CASPTGRNEKLFF.

The CDR3, as DNA: TGTGCCAGCTCACCAGGACAGGGAATAAGTCCCTCTGGAAACACCATATATTTT. This codes for CASSPGQGISPSGNTIYF. The V gene is TRBV18, the J gene TRBJ1-3, with 8 nucleotides matching TRBD1. Per germline, CDR1 KGHSH and CDR2 LQKENI. The CDR3 consists of 18 residues. J was trimmed by 0 bases and V by 2 bases; bases with no gene match: 9.

V is TRBV6-1 and J is TRBJ1-2; TRBD1 matches at 10 bases. Germline CDR1 is MNHNS and CDR2 is SASEGT. The V and J ends lost 3 bases and 8 bases, in that order; junction bases with no gene match: 9. The length of the CDR3 is 15 residues. The CDR3 sequence: CASSDQTGGLKGYTF. The CDR3 DNA reads as TGTGCCAGCAGTGACCAGACAGGGGGCCTGAAGGGCTACACCTTC.

The V gene is TRBV6-5, the J gene TRBJ2-7, with 11 bases lining up with TRBD1. V was clipped by 6 bases and J by 6 bases; unmatched bases: 10. The CDR3 is made up of 15 amino acids. Germline values: CDR1 MNHEY, CDR2 SVGAGI. The CDR3 bases are TGTGCCAGCAGCCAAATTGGACAGGGGGCGGGCGAGCAGTACTTC. Protein sequence: CASSQIGQGAGEQYF.

The gene calls are TRBV7-2 and TRBJ2-4; 9 bases fit TRBD2. This CDR3 comprises 16 residues. The germline gives CDR1 SGHTA, CDR2 FQGNSA. Trimming at V came to 1 base and at J to 11 bases, leaving 12 bases not matched to a gene. This CDR3 reads CASSLESVAGVGVQYF. The CDR3 nucleotides are TGTGCCAGCAGCTTAGAATCGGTAGCGGGGGTGGGCGTTCAGTACTTC.

This clone was seen just once. The gene calls are TRBV9 and TRBJ2-2, with D possibly matching TRBD2 (5 bases). CDR1 SGDLS and CDR2 YYNGEE come from the germline V gene. Trimming removed 1 base from V and 8 bases from J, with 9 bases in between. This CDR3 contains 13 residues. In DNA form, the CDR3 reads TGTGCCAGCAGCGTACCTAGCCCAGGGGAGCTGTTTTTT. Its protein product is CASSVPSPGELFF.

The chain has TRBV7-9 and TRBJ1-2; 7 positions match TRBD1. This CDR3 is built from 14 residues. Germline assignment: CDR1 SEHNR and CDR2 FQNEAQ (reference sequence). With 4 bases clipped from V and 8 bases from J, the junction kept 10 bases outside the gene matches. The CDR3 loop is CASSSRQGPGGYTF. CDR3 nucleotides: TGTGCCAGCAGCTCTCGACAGGGACCGGGCGGCTACACCTTC.

The chain combines TRBV5-5 with TRBJ2-3, with D possibly being TRBD2 (6 bases). This CDR3 contains 13 residues. The V end lost 4 bases, the J end lost 2 bases, and 8 bases lay between the germline ends. Germline V lookup: CDR1 SGHKS, CDR2 YYEKEE (reference sequence). The CDR3 sequence: CASSRRDTDTQYF. CDR3 sequence (DNA): TGTGCCAGCAGCCGGCGGGACACAGATACGCAGTATTTT.

The chain is built from TRBV9 and TRBJ2-3; 13 bases match TRBD2. CDR1 and CDR2 from the germline V gene are SGDLS and YYNGEE. J lost 7 bases, V lost 0 bases, and 14 bases had no gene match. The CDR3 is 19 amino acids. CDR3 sequence: CASSVGTTLLAGGPNTQYF. CDR3 coding DNA: TGTGCCAGCAGCGTAGGGACCACCTTACTAGCGGGGGGGCCAAATACGCAGTATTTT.

The chain links TRBV4-3 to TRBJ2-1; D call uncertain. There are 14 residues in the CDR3. Germline lookup yields CDR1 LGHNA and CDR2 YSLEER. V lost 4 bases to trimming and J lost 9 bases, with 16 bases between them. CDR3 coding DNA: TGCGCCAGCAGCCCGACCGAGCTGCGCGGTGAGCAGTTCTTC. Its protein product is CASSPTELRGEQFF.

CDR3 nucleotide sequence: TGTGCCAGCAGCATGACACTAGCGGGGGGGATCAATGAGCAGTTCTTC. Translated, it gives CASSMTLAGGINEQFF. The J gene is TRBJ2-1, the V gene TRBV9; 13 nucleotides agree with TRBD2. The germline gives CDR1 SGDLS, CDR2 YYNGEE. Trimming removed 4 bases from V and 6 bases from J; junction bases left unmatched: 7. CDR3 size: 16 residues.

The V gene is TRBV4-3, the J gene TRBJ1-2; D is uncertain. Germline CDR1 reads LGHNA; CDR2 reads YSLEER. The CDR3 totals 15 residues. V was pared by 0 bases and J by 5 bases, with 13 bases between. CDR3 sequence: CASSQDSPGLYGYTF. As DNA, the CDR3 is TGCGCCAGCAGCCAAGATTCACCAGGACTTTATGGCTACACCTTC.

V gene TRBV7-2 combines with J gene TRBJ1-2, with TRBD1 identical over 7 bases. With 5 bases clipped from V and 4 bases from J, the junction kept 10 bases outside the gene matches. This CDR3 contains 15 residues. Germline assignment: CDR1 SGHTA and CDR2 FQGNSA. CDR3 in amino acids: CASSPRTGVLYGYTF. The CDR3 nucleotides are TGTGCCAGCAGCCCACGAACAGGGGTTCTCTATGGCTACACCTTC.

This sequence joins TRBV19 and TRBJ1-5, with D tentatively TRBD1 (5 bases). The CDR3 extends over 17 amino acids. Trimming left V 6 bases short and J 9 bases short, with 27 bases between. Germline-derived CDR1 and CDR2 are LNHDA and SQIVND (reference sequence). As DNA, the CDR3 is TGTGCCAGTAGCAAACCCTCAGGGTGGGGGGTCCTCGCGCCCCAGCATTTT. Translated, it gives CASSKPSGWGVLAPQHF. The full variable domain, with the rest looked up from reference TRBV19 and TRBJ1-5, is DGGITQSPKYLFRKEGQNVTLSCEQNLNHDAMYWYRQDPGQGLRLIYYSQIVNDFQKGDIAEGYSVSREKKESFPLTVTSAQKNPTAFYLCASSKPSGWGVLAPQHFGDGTRLSIL.

The chain uses TRBV6-5 and TRBJ2-5; weak D call: TRBD2 (5 bases). Germline loops: CDR1 MNHEY, CDR2 SVGAGI. V dropped 6 bases and J dropped 1 base, with 12 bases sitting between them. The CDR3 has 14 amino acids. CDR3 in DNA: TGTGCCAGCAGCTGGCAGCTAGCCCAAGAGACCCAGTACTTC. It encodes CASSWQLAQETQYF.

The chain couples TRBV27 to TRBJ2-7; 9 bases agree with TRBD1. In germline, CDR1 is MNHEY, CDR2 SMNVEV (reference sequence). After removal of 6 bases from V and 1 base from J, the junction contained 4 bases not matched to a gene. The CDR3 has 14 amino acids. CDR3 bases: TGTGCCAGCAGGGGGACAGGGCGGTCCTACGAGCAGTACTTC. It yields the protein CASRGTGRSYEQYF.